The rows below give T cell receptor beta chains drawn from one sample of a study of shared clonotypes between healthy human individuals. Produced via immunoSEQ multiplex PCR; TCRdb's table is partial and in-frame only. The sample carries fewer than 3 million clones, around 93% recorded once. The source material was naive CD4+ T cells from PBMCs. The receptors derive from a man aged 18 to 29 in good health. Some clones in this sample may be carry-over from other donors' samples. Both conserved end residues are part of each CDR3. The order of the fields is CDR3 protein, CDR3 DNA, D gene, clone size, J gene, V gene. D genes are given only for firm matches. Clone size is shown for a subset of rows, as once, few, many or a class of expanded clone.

CDR3 protein: CASSPEGRTEAFF
CDR3 DNA: TGTGCCAGCTCACCGGAGGGGAGGACTGAAGCTTTCTTT
D gene: NA
clone size: NA
J gene: TRBJ1-1
V gene: TRBV18

CDR3 protein: CASSSRQTTDTQYF
CDR3 DNA: TGCGCCAGCAGCTCCCGACAGACAACAGATACGCAGTATTTT
D gene: NA
clone size: NA
J gene: TRBJ2-3
V gene: TRBV4-1

CDR3 protein: CASSPLGGAKNIQYF
CDR3 DNA: TGCGCCAGCAGCCCCTTGGGGGGAGCCAAAAACATTCAGTACTTC
D gene: NA
clone size: NA
J gene: TRBJ2-4
V gene: TRBV5-1

CDR3 protein: CASSFRGVVMNTEAFF
CDR3 DNA: TGTGCCAGCAGCTTTAGGGGGGTAGTAATGAACACTGAAGCTTTCTTT
D gene: NA
clone size: NA
J gene: TRBJ1-1
V gene: TRBV7-9

CDR3 protein: CASSVGVEGTEAFF
CDR3 DNA: TGTGCCAGCAGCGTAGGAGTGGAGGGCACTGAAGCTTTCTTT
D gene: NA
clone size: NA
J gene: TRBJ1-1
V gene: TRBV9

CDR3 protein: CASTLAGGGYGYTF
CDR3 DNA: TGTGCCAGCACCCTGGCAGGGGGTGGCTATGGCTACACCTTC
D gene: TRBD1
clone size: NA
J gene: TRBJ1-2
V gene: TRBV13

CDR3 protein: CASSLAVRNTEAFF
CDR3 DNA: TGTGCCAGCAGCTTGGCGGTGAGAAACACTGAAGCTTTCTTT
D gene: NA
clone size: NA
J gene: TRBJ1-1
V gene: TRBV5-8

CDR3 protein: CASSPSRGNTEAFF
CDR3 DNA: TGCGCCAGCAGCCCCTCCAGGGGGAACACTGAAGCTTTCTTT
D gene: NA
clone size: NA
J gene: TRBJ1-1
V gene: TRBV5-1

CDR3 protein: CASVIRILGNVQSNQPQHF
CDR3 DNA: TGTGCCAGCGTTATAAGGATCTTGGGGAACGTTCAATCCAATCAGCCCCAGCATTTT
D gene: NA
clone size: NA
J gene: TRBJ1-5
V gene: TRBV2

CDR3 protein: CASSLTGDTEAFF
CDR3 DNA: TGTGCCAGCAGCTTAACAGGGGACACTGAAGCTTTCTTT
D gene: TRBD1
clone size: once
J gene: TRBJ1-1
V gene: TRBV11-2

CDR3 protein: CAWSVRRPPQETQYF
CDR3 DNA: TGTGCCTGGAGTGTACGTCGACCACCCCAAGAGACCCAGTACTTC
D gene: NA
clone size: once
J gene: TRBJ2-5
V gene: TRBV30

CDR3 protein: CATSRDLSTEAFF
CDR3 DNA: TGTGCCACCAGCAGAGATTTGTCCACTGAAGCTTTCTTT
D gene: NA
clone size: NA
J gene: TRBJ1-1
V gene: TRBV15

CDR3 protein: CASSEVAETSYEQYF
CDR3 DNA: TGTGCCAGCAGTGAGGTCGCGGAGACCTCCTACGAGCAGTACTTC
D gene: NA
clone size: NA
J gene: TRBJ2-7
V gene: TRBV6-1

CDR3 protein: CASSQGPGQGDTFF
CDR3 DNA: TGCGCCAGCAGCCAAGGCCCGGGACAGGGGGATACTTTCTTT
D gene: TRBD1
clone size: few
J gene: TRBJ1-1
V gene: TRBV4-1

CDR3 protein: CASSQEIAVQETQYF
CDR3 DNA: TGCGCCAGCAGCCAAGAAATAGCAGTACAAGAGACCCAGTACTTC
D gene: NA
clone size: NA
J gene: TRBJ2-5
V gene: TRBV4-3